This TCR beta chain was sequenced for a study of spatial heterogeneity in lung cancer. Looking at the study overall: Compared with alpha-chain sequences, beta-chain sequences were consistently detected in greater numbers.

Time point: blood at routine non-recurrence follow-up after resection. Researchers sequenced whole RNA taken from tumor, nontumor lung or frozen PBMC without sorting. The CDR3 length is 14 residues. Between the trimmed V and J ends, which lost 2 bases and 3 bases, there was a span of 10 bases. CDR1 is MDHEN and CDR2 is SYDVKM in the germline V gene. MiXCR was run by TCRdb on the 5' RACE reads, yielding one entry per CDR3 protein. The sample gives over 95,000 distinct CDR3 sequences, more than 10% of which show up once; 20% to 25% is in the top ten. In this sample, this clonotype turned up a few times.

The sequences come from PBMCs, collected at follow-up. The rearrangement uses TRBV28 and TRBJ2-5; D perhaps matches TRBD2 (6 bases). The sequence was obtained from a female donor with early-stage non-small cell lung cancer. CDR3 DNA sequence: TGTGCCAGCAGTTTAACGACTAGTAAAGAGACCCAGTACTTC. It translates to CASSLTTSKETQYF.